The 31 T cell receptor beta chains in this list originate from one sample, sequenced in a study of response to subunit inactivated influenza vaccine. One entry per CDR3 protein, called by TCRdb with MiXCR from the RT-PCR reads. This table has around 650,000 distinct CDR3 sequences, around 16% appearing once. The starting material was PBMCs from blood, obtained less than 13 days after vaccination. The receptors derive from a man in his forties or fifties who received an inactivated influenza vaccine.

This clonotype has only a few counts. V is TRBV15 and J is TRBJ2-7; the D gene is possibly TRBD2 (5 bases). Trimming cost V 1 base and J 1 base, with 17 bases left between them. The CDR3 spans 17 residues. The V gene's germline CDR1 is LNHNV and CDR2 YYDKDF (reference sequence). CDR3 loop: CATSRARGLGSSYEQYF. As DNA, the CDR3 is TGTGCCACCAGCAGAGCCCGGGGTTTAGGATCGTCCTACGAGCAGTACTTC.

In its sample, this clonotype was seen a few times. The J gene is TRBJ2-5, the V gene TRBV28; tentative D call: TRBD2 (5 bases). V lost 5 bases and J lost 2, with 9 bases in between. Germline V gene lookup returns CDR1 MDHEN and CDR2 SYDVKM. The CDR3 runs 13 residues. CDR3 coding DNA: TGTGCCAGCAGTGACCGGGATCAAGAGACCCAGTACTTC. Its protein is CASSDRDQETQYF.

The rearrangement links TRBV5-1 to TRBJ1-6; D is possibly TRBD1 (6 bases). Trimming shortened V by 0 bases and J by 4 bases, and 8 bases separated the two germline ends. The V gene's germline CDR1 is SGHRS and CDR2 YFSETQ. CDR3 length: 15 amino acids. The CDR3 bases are TGCGCCAGCAGCTTGGAGGACAGTTATAATTCACCCCTCCACTTT. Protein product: CASSLEDSYNSPLHF.

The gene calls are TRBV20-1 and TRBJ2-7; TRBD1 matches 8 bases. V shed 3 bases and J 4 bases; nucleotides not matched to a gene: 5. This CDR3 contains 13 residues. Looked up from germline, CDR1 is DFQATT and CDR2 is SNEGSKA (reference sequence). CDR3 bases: TGCAGTGCTAGTGCAGGGGGCGAATACGAGCAGTACTTC. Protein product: CSASAGGEYEQYF.

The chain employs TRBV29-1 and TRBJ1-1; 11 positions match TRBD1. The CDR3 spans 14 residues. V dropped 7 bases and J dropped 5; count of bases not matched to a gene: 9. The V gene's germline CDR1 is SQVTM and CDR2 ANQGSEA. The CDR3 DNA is TGCAGCGAAAGGACAGGGGGCTTTCTTACTGAAGCTTTCTTT. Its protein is CSERTGGFLTEAFF.

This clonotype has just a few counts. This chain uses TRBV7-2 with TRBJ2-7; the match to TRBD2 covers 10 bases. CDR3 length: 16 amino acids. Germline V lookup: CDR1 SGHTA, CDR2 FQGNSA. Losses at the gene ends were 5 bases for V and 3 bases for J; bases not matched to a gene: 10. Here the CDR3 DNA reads TGTGCCAGCAGCAAAACACCGGGACTAGCGAGCTACGAGCAGTACTTC. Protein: CASSKTPGLASYEQYF.

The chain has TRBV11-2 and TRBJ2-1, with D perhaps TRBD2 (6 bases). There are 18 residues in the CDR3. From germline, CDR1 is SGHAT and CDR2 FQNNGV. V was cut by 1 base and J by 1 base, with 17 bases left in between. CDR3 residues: CASSLGRTAGSSYNEQFF. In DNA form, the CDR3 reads TGTGCCAGCAGCTTAGGAAGGACGGCGGGGAGTTCCTACAATGAGCAGTTCTTC. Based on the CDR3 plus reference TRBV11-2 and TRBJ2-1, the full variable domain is EAGVAQSPRYKIIEKRQSVAFWCNPISGHATLYWYQQILGQGPKLLIQFQNNGVVDDSQLPKDRFSAERLKGVDSTLKIQPAKLEDSAVYLCASSLGRTAGSSYNEQFFGPGTRLTVL.

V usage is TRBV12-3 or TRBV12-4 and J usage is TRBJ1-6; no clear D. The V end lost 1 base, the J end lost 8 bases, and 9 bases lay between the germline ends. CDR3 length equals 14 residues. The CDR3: CASSLVLRDSPLHF. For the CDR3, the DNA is TGTGCCAGCAGTTTAGTCCTTAGGGATTCACCCCTCCACTTT.

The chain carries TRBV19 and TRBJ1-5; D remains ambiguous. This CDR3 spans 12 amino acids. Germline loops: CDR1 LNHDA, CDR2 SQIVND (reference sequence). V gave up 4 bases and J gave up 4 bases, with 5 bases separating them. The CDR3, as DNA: TGTGCCAGTAGTACTAAGAATCAGCCCCAGCATTTT. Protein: CASSTKNQPQHF.

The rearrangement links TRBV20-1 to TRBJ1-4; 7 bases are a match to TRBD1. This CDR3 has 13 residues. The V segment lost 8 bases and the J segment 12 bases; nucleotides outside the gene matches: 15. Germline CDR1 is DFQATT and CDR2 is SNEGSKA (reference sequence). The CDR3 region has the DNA TGCAGTCCAAACAGACAGGGTCGGGGCGAACTGTTTTTT. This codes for CSPNRQGRGELFF.

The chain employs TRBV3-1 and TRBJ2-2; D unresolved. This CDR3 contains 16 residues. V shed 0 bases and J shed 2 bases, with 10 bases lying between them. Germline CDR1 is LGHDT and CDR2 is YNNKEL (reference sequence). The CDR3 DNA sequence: TGTGCCAGCAGCCAAGACCCTCAGGTTAACACCGGGGAGCTGTTTTTT. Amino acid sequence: CASSQDPQVNTGELFF.

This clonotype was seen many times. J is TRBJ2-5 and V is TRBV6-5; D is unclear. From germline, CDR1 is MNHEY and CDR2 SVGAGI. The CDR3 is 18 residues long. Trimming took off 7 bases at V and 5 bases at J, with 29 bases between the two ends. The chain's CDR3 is CASIPNRLQVTQGETQYF. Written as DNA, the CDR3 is TGTGCCAGCATCCCAAACCGACTTCAAGTTACTCAAGGGGAGACCCAGTACTTC.

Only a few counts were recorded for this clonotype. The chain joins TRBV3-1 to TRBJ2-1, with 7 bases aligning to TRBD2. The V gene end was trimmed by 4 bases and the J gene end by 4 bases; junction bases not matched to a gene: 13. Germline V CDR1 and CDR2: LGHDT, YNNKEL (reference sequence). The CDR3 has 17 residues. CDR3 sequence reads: CASSRGKEAGLYNEQFF. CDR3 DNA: TGTGCCAGCAGCCGGGGGAAAGAAGCGGGGTTATACAATGAGCAGTTCTTC.

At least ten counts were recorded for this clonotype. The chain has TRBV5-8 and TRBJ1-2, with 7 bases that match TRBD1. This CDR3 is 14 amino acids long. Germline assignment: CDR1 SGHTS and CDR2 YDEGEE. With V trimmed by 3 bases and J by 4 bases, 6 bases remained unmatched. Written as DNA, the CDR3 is TGTGCCAGCAGCTGGAACCGGGACAGCTATGGCTACACCTTC. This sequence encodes CASSWNRDSYGYTF.

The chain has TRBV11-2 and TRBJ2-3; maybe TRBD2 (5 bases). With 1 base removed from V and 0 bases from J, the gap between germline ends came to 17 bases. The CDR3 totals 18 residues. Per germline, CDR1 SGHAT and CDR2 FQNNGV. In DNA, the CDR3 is TGTGCCAGCAGCTTAGGATTCCGGAGGAGTGCTAGCACAGATACGCAGTATTTT. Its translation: CASSLGFRRSASTDTQYF.

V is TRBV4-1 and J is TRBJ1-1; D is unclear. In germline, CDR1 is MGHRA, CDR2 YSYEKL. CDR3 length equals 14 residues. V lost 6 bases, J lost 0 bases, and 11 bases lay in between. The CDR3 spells CASSGVTVNTEAFF. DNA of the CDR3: TGCGCCAGCAGTGGGGTAACAGTGAACACTGAAGCTTTCTTT.

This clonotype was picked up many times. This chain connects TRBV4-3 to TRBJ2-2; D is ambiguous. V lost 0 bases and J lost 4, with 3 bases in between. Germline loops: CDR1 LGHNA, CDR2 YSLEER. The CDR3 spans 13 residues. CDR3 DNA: TGCGCCAGCAGCCAAGAATTCACCGGGGAGCTGTTTTTT. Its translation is CASSQEFTGELFF.

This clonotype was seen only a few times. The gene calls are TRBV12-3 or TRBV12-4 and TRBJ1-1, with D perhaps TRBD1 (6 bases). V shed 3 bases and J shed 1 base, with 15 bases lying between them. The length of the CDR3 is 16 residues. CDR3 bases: TGTGCCAGCAGTTTCCTGCTGCGGGGGGCGAACACTGAAGCTTTCTTT. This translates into CASSFLLRGANTEAFF.

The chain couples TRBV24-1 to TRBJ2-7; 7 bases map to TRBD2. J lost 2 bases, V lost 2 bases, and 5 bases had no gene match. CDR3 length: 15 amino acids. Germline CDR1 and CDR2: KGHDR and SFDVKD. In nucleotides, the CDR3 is TGTGCCACCAGTGATTCAAGCGGGGCAACCTACGAGCAGTACTTC. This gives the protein CATSDSSGATYEQYF.

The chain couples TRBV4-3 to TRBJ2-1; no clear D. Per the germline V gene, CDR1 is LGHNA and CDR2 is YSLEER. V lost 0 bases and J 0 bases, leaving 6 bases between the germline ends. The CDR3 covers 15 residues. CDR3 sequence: CASSQERYSYNEQFF. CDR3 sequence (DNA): TGCGCCAGCAGCCAAGAACGGTACTCCTACAATGAGCAGTTCTTC.

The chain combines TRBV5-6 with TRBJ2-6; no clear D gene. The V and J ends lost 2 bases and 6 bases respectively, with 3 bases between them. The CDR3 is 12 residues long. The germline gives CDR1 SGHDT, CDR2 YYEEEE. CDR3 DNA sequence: TGTGCCAGCAGCTTTTTGGCCAACGTCCTGACTTTC. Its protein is CASSFLANVLTF.

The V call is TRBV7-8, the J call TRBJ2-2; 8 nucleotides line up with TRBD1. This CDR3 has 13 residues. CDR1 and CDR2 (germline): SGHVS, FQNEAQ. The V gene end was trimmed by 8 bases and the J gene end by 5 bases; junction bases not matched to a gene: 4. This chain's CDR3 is CASFTGGTGELFF. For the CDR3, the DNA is TGTGCCAGCTTCACAGGGGGGACCGGGGAGCTGTTTTTT. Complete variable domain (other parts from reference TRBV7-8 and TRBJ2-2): GAGVSQSPRYKVAKRGQDVALRCDPISGHVSLFWYQQALGQGPEFLTYFQNEAQLDKSGLPSDRFFAERPEGSVSTLKIQRTQQEDSAVYLCASFTGGTGELFFGEGSRLTVL.

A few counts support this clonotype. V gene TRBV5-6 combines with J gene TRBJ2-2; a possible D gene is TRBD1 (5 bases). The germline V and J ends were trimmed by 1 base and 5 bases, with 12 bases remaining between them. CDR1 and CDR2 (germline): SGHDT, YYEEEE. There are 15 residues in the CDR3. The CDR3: CASSLLGVRTGELFF. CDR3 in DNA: TGTGCCAGCAGCTTGTTAGGGGTTAGAACCGGGGAGCTGTTTTTT.

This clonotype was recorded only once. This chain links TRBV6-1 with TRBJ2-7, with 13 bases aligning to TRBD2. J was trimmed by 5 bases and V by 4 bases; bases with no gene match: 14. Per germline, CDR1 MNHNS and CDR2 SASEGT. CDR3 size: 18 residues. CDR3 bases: TGTGCCAGCAGTGCCACTAGCGGGGGGGTGGTGTTTCGGGACGAGCAGTACTTC. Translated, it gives CASSATSGGVVFRDEQYF.

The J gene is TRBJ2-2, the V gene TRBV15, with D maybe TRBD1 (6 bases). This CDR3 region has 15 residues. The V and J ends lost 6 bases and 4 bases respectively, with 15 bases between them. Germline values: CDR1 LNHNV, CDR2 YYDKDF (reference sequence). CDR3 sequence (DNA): TGTGCCACCAGTGGAAGAACAGGGTTCACCGGGGAGCTGTTTTTT. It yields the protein CATSGRTGFTGELFF.

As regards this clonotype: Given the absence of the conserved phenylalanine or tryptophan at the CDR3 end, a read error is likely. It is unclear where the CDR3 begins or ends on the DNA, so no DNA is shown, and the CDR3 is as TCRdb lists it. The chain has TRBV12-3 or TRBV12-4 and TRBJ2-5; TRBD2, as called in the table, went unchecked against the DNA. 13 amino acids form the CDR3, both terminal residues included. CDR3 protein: CASSLSGKAPASL.

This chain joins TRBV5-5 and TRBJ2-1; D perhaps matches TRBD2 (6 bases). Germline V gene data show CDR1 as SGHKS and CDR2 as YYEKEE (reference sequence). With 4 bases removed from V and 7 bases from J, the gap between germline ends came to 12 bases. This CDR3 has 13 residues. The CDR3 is CASSGGSGNEQFF. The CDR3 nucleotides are TGTGCCAGCAGCGGAGGGTCCGGGAATGAGCAGTTCTTC.

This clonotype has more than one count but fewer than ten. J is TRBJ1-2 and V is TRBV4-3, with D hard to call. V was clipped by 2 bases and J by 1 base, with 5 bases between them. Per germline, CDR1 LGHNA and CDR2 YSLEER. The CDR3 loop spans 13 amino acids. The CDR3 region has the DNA TGCGCCAGCAGCCAACGGTTTAACTATGGCTACACCTTC. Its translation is CASSQRFNYGYTF.

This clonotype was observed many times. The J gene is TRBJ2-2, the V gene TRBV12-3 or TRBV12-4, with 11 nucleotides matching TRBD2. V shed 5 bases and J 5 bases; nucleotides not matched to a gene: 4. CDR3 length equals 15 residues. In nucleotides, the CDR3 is TGTGCCAGCAGTAGACTAGCGGGACGTACCGGGGAGCTGTTTTTT. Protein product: CASSRLAGRTGELFF.

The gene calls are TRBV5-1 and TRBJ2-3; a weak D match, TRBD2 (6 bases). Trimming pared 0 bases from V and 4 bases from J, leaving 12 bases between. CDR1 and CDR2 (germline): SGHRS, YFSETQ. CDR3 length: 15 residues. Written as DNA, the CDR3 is TGCGCCAGCAGCTTGGAGGGAGGCTGGTCAGATACGCAGTATTTT. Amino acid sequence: CASSLEGGWSDTQYF.

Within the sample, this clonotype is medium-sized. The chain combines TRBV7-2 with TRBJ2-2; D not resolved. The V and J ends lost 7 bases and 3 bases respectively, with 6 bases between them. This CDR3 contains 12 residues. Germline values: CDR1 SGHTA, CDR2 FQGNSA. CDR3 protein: CASISDTGELFF. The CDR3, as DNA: TGTGCCAGCATCAGCGACACCGGGGAGCTGTTTTTT.